The TCR beta chain described here comes from a study of beta chain features in type 1 diabetes. This CDR3 contains 17 residues. The V end lost 0 bases, the J end lost 7 bases, and 19 bases lay between the germline ends. Germline V gives CDR1 LGHNA, CDR2 YNFKEQ. General study results and limits: These data did not resolve whether HLA type affects TCRB rearrangement. The study found moderately but significantly shorter TCRB CDR3s in all four CD4+ subsets of Type 1 diabetes patients. The similarity of naive, central memory and Treg TCRB repertoires appeared greater among patients than among healthy donors.

Every bit of the isolated RNA underwent reverse transcription, so sequencing read expressed TCRB transcripts. Repertoires were generated with immunoSEQ multiplex PCR, while TCRdb's copy carries only in-frame clones and drops some. In the table there are under 900,000 clones, roughly 17% of which are singletons. With regard to this clone: What it binds is not known.

The TCR was taken from a woman younger than 35 in good health. The chain links TRBV4-2 to TRBJ2-4; D tentatively fits TRBD1 or TRBD2 (5 bases each). The specimen was naive CD4+ T cells from blood. The chain's CDR3 is CASSQEGGRLWDNIQYF. As DNA, the CDR3 is TGTGCCAGCAGCCAAGAAGGAGGCAGACTTTGGGACAACATTCAGTACTTC.